The present T cell receptor (beta chain) was sequenced within a study of B cell selection in AIRE deficiency. General study results and limits: About 31% of healthy-shared Treg TCRbeta sequences appeared in patient Tconv cells.

CD4+CD127+ cells were sorted as the conventional CD4 T cells. Trimming removed 0 bases from V and 7 bases from J, with 22 bases in between. The CDR3 is 18 residues long. Germline V lookup: CDR1 MNHEY, CDR2 SMNVEV (reference sequence). A word on this clone: Its antigen is currently unknown.

Some clones are missing from TCRdb's copy, which holds only in-frame ones; the method was immunoSEQ multiplex PCR. Of about 25,000 clones listed, 95% to 96% are singletons. The genes are TRBV27 and TRBJ2-1, with a possible D match to TRBD2 (6 bases). The specimen was CD4+CD127+ conventional T cells sorted from PBMCs. This TCR was recovered from a human donor in good health. CDR3 DNA sequence: TGTGCCAGCAGTTTATCTCTCCCTAAACGGGAGAAAAGGAATGAGCAGTTCTTC. Protein product: CASSLSLPKREKRNEQFF.